These 28 T cell receptor beta chains originate from one sample sequenced in a study of CD8 T cells in Susac syndrome. The RNA input was roughly 0.5 to 1 ug, and it was reverse transcribed with random hexamers. One entry per CDR3 protein results from TCRdb running MiXCR on the immunoSEQ multiplex PCR reads. The table records about 180,000 distinct CDR3 sequences, roughly 94% of them present only once. Sample: CD4+ T cells from PBMCs. Receptors were obtained from a human donor with Susac syndrome.

The CDR3, as DNA: TGTGCCAGCAGCAGACTGGGGGGGTTCTGGGAAAAACTGTTTTTT. It encodes CASSRLGGFWEKLFF. This chain connects TRBV27 to TRBJ1-4, with D possibly being TRBD1 (5 bases). The CDR3 sequence is 15 residues long. The V gene lost 6 bases and the J gene lost 8 bases, with 19 bases spanning the gap. Germline V gives CDR1 MNHEY, CDR2 SMNVEV (reference sequence).

This chain uses TRBV30 with TRBJ2-7; 15 bases align to TRBD2. The ends lost 8 bases at V and 7 bases at J; junction bases unmatched: 3. Germline assignment: CDR1 GTSNPN and CDR2 SVGIG (reference sequence). This CDR3 is built from 12 residues. CDR3 coding DNA: TGTGCCGGGGGACTAGCGGGAGGTGAGCAGTACTTC. As protein: CAGGLAGGEQYF.

This chain uses TRBV19 with TRBJ2-6; 7 positions match TRBD1. J lost 0 bases, V lost 3 bases, and 8 bases had no gene match. The CDR3 loop spans 18 amino acids. Per germline, CDR1 LNHDA and CDR2 SQIVND (reference sequence). CDR3 in DNA: TGTGCCAGTAGTATCTTCCGGGACAGTCTCTCTGGGGCCAACGTCCTGACTTTC. This translates into CASSIFRDSLSGANVLTF.

The chain couples TRBV11-2 to TRBJ2-7; 9 bases are shared with TRBD1. The CDR3 runs to 16 residues. V trimming: 3 bases; J trimming: 7 bases; junction bases outside the gene matches: 13. Germline CDR1 is SGHAT and CDR2 is FQNNGV. The CDR3 coding sequence is TGTGCCAGCAGCTTCCCTCCGGGACAGGGTGTTTGGGAGCAGTACTTC. Protein: CASSFPPGQGVWEQYF.

The J gene is TRBJ2-7, the V gene TRBV19; D might be TRBD1 (6 bases). This CDR3 is 14 amino acids long. CDR1 is LNHDA and CDR2 is SQIVND in the germline V gene (reference sequence). Trimming left V 3 bases short and J 0 bases short, with 9 bases between. The CDR3 DNA sequence: TGTGCCAGTAGTATGACAGGAAACTCCTACGAGCAGTACTTC. Translated, it gives CASSMTGNSYEQYF.

The chain links TRBV2 to TRBJ1-5; maybe TRBD1 (6 bases). Trimming cost V 2 bases and J 5 bases, with 13 bases left between them. CDR3 length: 15 amino acids. The germline V gene encodes CDR1 SNHLY and CDR2 FYNNEI. The CDR3 is CASSESGQGHQPQHF. CDR3 DNA: TGTGCCAGCAGTGAATCCGGGCAGGGGCATCAGCCCCAGCATTTT.

The V and J genes are TRBV7-9 and TRBJ1-5; 7 nucleotides match TRBD1. Germline trimming cut 1 base from V and 6 bases from J; bases unmatched to any gene: 6. The CDR3 is 15 amino acids. The germline gives CDR1 SEHNR, CDR2 FQNEAQ (reference sequence). CDR3 amino acids: CASSLEGGGGQPQHF. The CDR3 region has the DNA TGTGCCAGCAGCTTAGAAGGAGGGGGCGGTCAGCCCCAGCATTTT.

V usage is TRBV30 and J usage is TRBJ2-7; 9 bases agree with TRBD2. The CDR3 has 14 residues. V dropped 2 bases and J dropped 2; count of bases not matched to a gene: 4. The germline V gene encodes CDR1 GTSNPN and CDR2 SVGIG (reference sequence). Here the CDR3 reads CAWSRLAGPYEQYF. For the CDR3, the DNA is TGTGCCTGGAGTCGTCTAGCGGGGCCCTACGAGCAGTACTTC.

This clonotype has a single count. This chain uses TRBV30 with TRBJ2-5; a weak D match, TRBD1 (6 bases). Trimming took 4 bases from V and 7 from J, leaving 19 bases between them. This CDR3 contains 14 residues. Germline V gene data show CDR1 as GTSNPN and CDR2 as SVGIG (reference sequence). CDR3 nucleotide sequence: TGTGCCTGGAAGTACCGGACAGCCGCGGGGACCCAGTACTTC. Translation gives CAWKYRTAAGTQYF.

V and J are TRBV28 and TRBJ2-3; D gene unclear. Trimming removed 10 bases from V and 0 bases from J, with 17 bases in between. The CDR3 totals 15 residues. The germline V gene encodes CDR1 MDHEN and CDR2 SYDVKM. In DNA form, the CDR3 reads TGTGCCACCTCTATAGCCGCACCTAGCACAGATACGCAGTATTTT. Encoded protein: CATSIAAPSTDTQYF.

The chain employs TRBV20-1 and TRBJ1-5; the match to TRBD1 covers 7 bases. Germline CDR1 and CDR2: DFQATT and SNEGSKA (reference sequence). Trimming at V came to 1 base and at J to 5 bases, leaving 2 bases not matched to a gene. CDR3 length: 13 amino acids. The CDR3 nucleotides read TGCAGTGCTAGAGGACAGGGTGATCAGCCCCAGCATTTT. Amino acid sequence: CSARGQGDQPQHF.

The chain has TRBV12-3 or TRBV12-4 and TRBJ1-6, with no clear D. The CDR3 has 16 residues. Between the trimmed V and J ends, which lost 6 bases and 9 bases, there was a span of 21 bases. As DNA, the CDR3 is TGTGCCAGCAGCACCTCGAGGACGGGGTTTATTTCACCCCTCCACTTT. As protein: CASSTSRTGFISPLHF.

J is TRBJ2-6 and V is TRBV30; 8 nucleotides align to TRBD1. The CDR3 is 16 residues long. Germline-derived CDR1 and CDR2 are GTSNPN and SVGIG (reference sequence). V shed 3 bases, J shed 2 bases, and the junction held 6 bases outside the gene matches. Here the CDR3 reads CAWRSWDRPGANVLTF. CDR3 coding DNA: TGTGCCTGGAGAAGCTGGGACAGGCCTGGGGCCAACGTCCTGACTTTC.

This sequence joins TRBV29-1 and TRBJ2-3; 10 bases match TRBD2. The CDR3 spans 14 residues. The junction had 8 bases not matched to a gene; V was cut back by 8 bases and J by 3 bases. CDR1 and CDR2 (germline): SQVTM, ANQGSEA. The CDR3 protein is CSTLAGESTDTQYF. The CDR3 DNA sequence: TGCAGCACTCTAGCGGGAGAGTCGACAGATACGCAGTATTTT.

This chain links TRBV29-1 with TRBJ2-7; the D gene is possibly TRBD1 (5 bases). Germline assignment: CDR1 SQVTM and CDR2 ANQGSEA. V was clipped by 6 bases and J by 5 bases, with 23 bases between them. The CDR3 runs 15 residues. For the CDR3, the DNA is TGCAGCGTCCAGACTGTAGGTGGGCAGGGCCACGAGCAGTACTTC. Protein: CSVQTVGGQGHEQYF.

This chain connects TRBV3-1 to TRBJ2-7; 8 positions match TRBD2. The germline V gene encodes CDR1 LGHDT and CDR2 YNNKEL (reference sequence). The CDR3 consists of 17 residues. Trimming removed 1 base from V and 4 bases from J; junction bases left unmatched: 12. CDR3 residues: CASSQVGRARLAYEQYF. The CDR3 bases are TGTGCCAGCAGCCAAGTCGGGAGGGCCCGTCTCGCATACGAGCAGTACTTC.

The chain couples TRBV12-3 or TRBV12-4 to TRBJ2-2; 10 bases line up with TRBD1. The CDR3 loop spans 16 amino acids. J lost 4 bases, V lost 8 bases, and 10 bases had no gene match. As DNA, the CDR3 is TGTGCCAGCGGCCCGACCGGGACAGGGGCCACCGGGGAGCTGTTTTTT. It translates to CASGPTGTGATGELFF.

V usage is TRBV7-2 and J usage is TRBJ2-2; D not certain. The germline V and J ends were trimmed by 1 base and 3 bases, with 9 bases remaining between them. Germline loops: CDR1 SGHTA, CDR2 FQGNSA. This CDR3 region has 15 residues. DNA of the CDR3: TGTGCCAGCAGCTTAGAGGGCAGATACACCGGGGAGCTGTTTTTT. Translation gives CASSLEGRYTGELFF.

For the CDR3, the DNA is TGTGCCAGCAGCCAGCCGGGCCGAGGGGGCGAGCAGTACTTC. Translation gives CASSQPGRGGEQYF. The chain joins TRBV7-9 to TRBJ2-7; weak D call: TRBD1 (6 bases). This CDR3 contains 14 residues. Germline assignment: CDR1 SEHNR and CDR2 FQNEAQ (reference sequence). The germline V and J ends were trimmed by 5 bases and 6 bases, with 17 bases remaining between them.

The chain links TRBV5-1 to TRBJ1-5, with no clear D. CDR3 size: 15 residues. Trimming took 5 bases from V and 6 from J, leaving 18 bases between them. In germline, CDR1 is SGHRS, CDR2 YFSETQ. DNA of the CDR3: TGCGCCAGCAGATCCGGGCCGGGCGAGGGTCAGCCCCAGCATTTT. It is translated as CASRSGPGEGQPQHF.

The rearrangement joins TRBV2 to TRBJ1-5; weak D call: TRBD1 (5 bases). Trimming removed 4 bases from V and 4 bases from J, with 20 bases in between. CDR1 and CDR2 (germline): SNHLY, FYNNEI. The CDR3 is 17 amino acids. The CDR3 coding sequence is TGTGCCAGCAGTGCCAGTCTTCTAGGGGTCGCAAATCAGCCCCAGCATTTT. This sequence encodes CASSASLLGVANQPQHF.

The V call is TRBV9, the J call TRBJ2-3; D gene ambiguous. The V gene lost 0 bases and the J gene lost 0 bases, with 8 bases spanning the gap. This CDR3 has 15 residues. Germline CDR1 and CDR2: SGDLS and YYNGEE. The CDR3, as DNA: TGTGCCAGCAGCGTAGAGGTGACAAGCACAGATACGCAGTATTTT. Protein sequence: CASSVEVTSTDTQYF.

This clonotype appeared once. This rearrangement joins TRBV30 to TRBJ1-1, with no clear D. CDR1 and CDR2 (germline): GTSNPN, SVGIG (reference sequence). The CDR3 totals 14 residues. V was shortened by 0 bases and J by 1 base, with 9 bases between the two germline ends. Here the CDR3 DNA reads TGTGCCTGGAGTGTAACACATGCGAACACTGAAGCTTTCTTT. Its translation is CAWSVTHANTEAFF.

This chain uses TRBV30 with TRBJ2-3; no clear D. Trimming took off 2 bases at V and 1 base at J, with 7 bases between the two ends. This CDR3 contains 13 residues. Germline V CDR1 and CDR2: GTSNPN, SVGIG (reference sequence). CDR3 sequence (DNA): TGTGCCTGGAGTTACGGACGCACAGATACGCAGTATTTT. Translating it yields CAWSYGRTDTQYF.

The chain is built from TRBV20-1 and TRBJ2-5; TRBD1 matches 8 bases. The junction had 2 bases not matched to a gene; V was cut back by 3 bases and J by 2 bases. CDR1 is DFQATT and CDR2 is SNEGSKA in the germline V gene (reference sequence). The CDR3 loop spans 13 amino acids. DNA of the CDR3: TGCAGTGCTAGGGACAGGGAACAAGAGACCCAGTACTTC. Translated: CSARDREQETQYF.

The chain combines TRBV25-1 with TRBJ1-5; TRBD1 matches at 10 bases. V lost 4 bases and J lost 5; bases outside the gene matches: 14. The length of the CDR3 is 18 residues. Germline-derived CDR1 and CDR2 are MGHDK and SYGVNS. CDR3 DNA sequence: TGTGCCAGCAGTGTCCAAGGCAGGGACAGGGGAAAGGATCAGCCCCAGCATTTT. Its protein product is CASSVQGRDRGKDQPQHF.

The chain is built from TRBV18 and TRBJ2-5, with unresolved D. V was cut by 2 bases and J by 4 bases, with 5 bases left in between. Germline loops: CDR1 KGHSH, CDR2 LQKENI. The CDR3 contains 12 residues. The CDR3 coding sequence is TGTGCCAGCTCACCAGTATCAGAGACCCAGTACTTC. Translating it yields CASSPVSETQYF.

J is TRBJ2-7 and V is TRBV11-2, with 9 bases aligning to TRBD2. V lost 1 base and J lost 7; bases outside the gene matches: 11. The CDR3 extends over 16 amino acids. CDR1 is SGHAT and CDR2 is FQNNGV in the germline V gene. The CDR3 region has the DNA TGTGCCAGCAGCTTAGGTGGCGGGAGGGCCTTGGGGGAGCAGTACTTC. Its protein product is CASSLGGGRALGEQYF.